These T cell receptor beta chains were read from a single sample in a study of blood T cell repertoires in COVID-19. Some clones are missing from TCRdb's copy, which holds only in-frame ones; the method was immunoSEQ multiplex PCR. Here the sample spans just over 650,000 clones, 75% to 90% being singletons. The material sequenced was peripheral blood. The receptors derive from a woman between 18 and 29 years old with acute or convalescent COVID-19. The CDR3 runs from the conserved cysteine through the conserved F or W. The D gene is left open where the match is weak. Size is stated for part of the rows, as once, few or many counts, or as a class when the clone is expanded.

J gene,V gene,clone size,D gene,CDR3 DNA,CDR3 protein
TRBJ2-3,TRBV12-5,NA,TRBD1,TGTGCTAGCGCCCAGGGACAGGTCTATAGCACAGATACGCAGTATTTT,CASAQGQVYSTDTQYF
TRBJ1-1,TRBV27,NA,TRBD1,TGTGCCAGCAGTTACAGGGGTCTGAACACTGAAGCTTTCTTT,CASSYRGLNTEAFF
TRBJ2-7,TRBV5-1,NA,NA,TGCGCCAGCAGCTCGCCAGAGAAGGGAGGCTACGAGCAGTACTTC,CASSSPEKGGYEQYF
TRBJ1-2,TRBV12-3/TRBV12-4,once,TRBD1,TGTGCCAGCAGGGGGCAGGGGGTGGAAGGCTACACCTTC,CASRGQGVEGYTF
TRBJ2-2,TRBV21-1,few,NA,TGTGCCAGCAGCAAAGTTGGAGGGACGGAGAACACCGGGGAGCTGTTTTTT,CASSKVGGTENTGELFF
TRBJ1-2,TRBV12-5,few,NA,TGTGCTAGTGGGCCCCAGGGCAGACCTAACTATGGCTACACCTTC,CASGPQGRPNYGYTF
TRBJ1-1,TRBV4-1,NA,NA,TGCGCCAGCAGCCAAGATGAGGCGGGGGACACTGAAGCTTTCTTT,CASSQDEAGDTEAFF
TRBJ1-3,TRBV10-2,NA,NA,TGCGCCAGCAGTGAAACAGAAGGTGGAAACACCATATATTTT,CASSETEGGNTIYF
TRBJ2-3,TRBV24-1,NA,TRBD1,TGTGCCACCAGTGCCCCCCGGGACAGTTTGAGAAGCACAGATACGCAGTATTTT,CATSAPRDSLRSTDTQYF
TRBJ2-2,TRBV14,once,TRBD2,TGTGCCAGCAGCCAAGCTCCAGCGGGGGAGAACACCGGGGAGCTGTTTTTT,CASSQAPAGENTGELFF
TRBJ1-5,TRBV19,NA,NA,TGTGCCAGTAGCGTCGGGGGGGGCAGCAATCAGCCCCAGCATTTT,CASSVGGGSNQPQHF
TRBJ2-2,TRBV27,NA,NA,TGTGCCACCCGGGAGCCGACCGGGGAGCTGTTTTTT,CATREPTGELFF
TRBJ2-7,TRBV24-1,NA,NA,TGTGCCACCAGTGATAGTTCAGGGTGGGACGAGCAGTACTTC,CATSDSSGWDEQYF
TRBJ1-1,TRBV6-2/TRBV6-3,NA,NA,TGTGCCAGCAGTTCCCCTCCGGGGAGGAACACTGAAGCTTTCTTT,CASSSPPGRNTEAFF
TRBJ1-1,TRBV2,NA,TRBD1,TGTGCCAGCAGGGAACTACAGGGGGCCACTGAAGCTTTCTTT,CASRELQGATEAFF
TRBJ2-7,TRBV5-1,NA,NA,TGCGCCAGCAGCTTGGCCTGGGCGGGTTCCTACGAGCAGTACTTC,CASSLAWAGSYEQYF
TRBJ1-2,TRBV9,NA,NA,TGTGCCAGCAGCGTAGGTCAAGGGGGAGCTTATGGCTACACCTTC,CASSVGQGGAYGYTF
TRBJ1-1,TRBV6-5,NA,NA,TGTGCCAGCACCCGGCCAGGGGCTGAAGCTTTCTTT,CASTRPGAEAFF
TRBJ2-7,TRBV15,NA,NA,TGTGCCACCAGCCTTGACGACAGGCCCTACGAGCAGTACTTC,CATSLDDRPYEQYF
TRBJ1-2,TRBV27,once,NA,TGTGCCAGCAGTTTAAGCCCCCAGGAGGGCTATGGCTACACCTTC,CASSLSPQEGYGYTF
TRBJ1-6,TRBV4-3,few,TRBD1,TGCGCCAGCAGCCACCTCACAGGGGAACGGACGAATTCACCCCTCCACTTT,CASSHLTGERTNSPLHF
TRBJ2-2,TRBV3-1/TRBV3-2,NA,NA,TGTGCCAGCAGCCGCGGGACCCCTTTGGGAACCGGGGAGCTGTTTTTT,CASSRGTPLGTGELFF
TRBJ1-6,TRBV18,NA,NA,TGTGCCAGCTCACCAGGTTCAGGGATTGGTTCACCCCTCCACTTT,CASSPGSGIGSPLHF
TRBJ2-7,TRBV3-1/TRBV3-2,NA,NA,TGTGCCAGCAGCCCAAGAGGGGGATACAGAGGAAACGAGCAGTACTTC,CASSPRGGYRGNEQYF
TRBJ2-2,TRBV30,NA,NA,TGTGCCTGGAGTCAGGACATAGAGAACACCGGGGAGCTGTTTTTT,CAWSQDIENTGELFF
TRBJ2-3,TRBV4-1,NA,NA,TGCGCCAGCAGCCAAGGTGGGGGCCTAGATACGCAGTATTTT,CASSQGGGLDTQYF
TRBJ2-6,TRBV15,NA,NA,TGTGCCACCAGCAGACTAGTGCAGGGGGGCTCTGGGGCCAACGTCCTGACTTTC,CATSRLVQGGSGANVLTF
TRBJ2-5,TRBV19,NA,NA,TGTGCCAGTAGTATAGATAAGACGGGAATTAGGAAGACCCAGTACTTC,CASSIDKTGIRKTQYF
TRBJ2-2,TRBV15,NA,NA,TGTGCCACCAGCCCCGCCGGCACCGGGGAGCTGTTTTTT,CATSPAGTGELFF
TRBJ2-7,TRBV10-3,few,TRBD2,TGTGCCATCAGGTCAGCGGGGGGCTACGAGCAGTACTTC,CAIRSAGGYEQYF
TRBJ1-1,TRBV5-1,NA,TRBD1,TGCGCCAGCACCCCTACAGGGGAATTGTACACTGAAGCTTTCTTT,CASTPTGELYTEAFF
TRBJ1-1,TRBV5-1,NA,NA,TGCGCCAGCAGCTCCGAAAATGGACACAACACTGAAGCTTTCTTT,CASSSENGHNTEAFF
TRBJ1-2,TRBV18,NA,NA,TGTGCCAGCTCACCACGGGATCCGGGAGACGGTCGGGGCTACACCTTC,CASSPRDPGDGRGYTF
TRBJ1-5,TRBV4-3,NA,NA,TGCGCCAGCAGCCAAAACCACGGGCAGCCCCAGCATTTT,CASSQNHGQPQHF
TRBJ1-1,TRBV7-9,few,NA,TGTGCCAGCAGCCCACAACAGGGAGTGAAAACTGAAGCTTTCTTT,CASSPQQGVKTEAFF
TRBJ1-2,TRBV5-6,NA,NA,TGTGCCAGCAGCTACTTGACACTTAAAAACTATGGCTACACCTTC,CASSYLTLKNYGYTF
TRBJ1-1,TRBV6-6,NA,TRBD1,TGTGCCAGCAGTTATGGAGCAGGGGGTCCCACTGAAGCTTTCTTT,CASSYGAGGPTEAFF
TRBJ1-1,TRBV21-1,NA,NA,TGTGCCAGCAGCAATTGGACAGGGAGGAACACTGAAGCTTTCTTT,CASSNWTGRNTEAFF
TRBJ1-3,TRBV14,NA,NA,TGTGCCAGCAGCCAAGGAGGATCTGCTGGAAACACCATATATTTT,CASSQGGSAGNTIYF
TRBJ1-2,TRBV6-5,NA,TRBD1,TGTGCCAGCAGTTACGCGGGACAGGGGAATAGCTATGGCTACACCTTC,CASSYAGQGNSYGYTF
TRBJ1-5,TRBV9,NA,TRBD1,TGTGCCAGCAGCGTAGGGTGGCAGGGGGCTCAGCCCCAGCATTTT,CASSVGWQGAQPQHF
TRBJ1-3,TRBV7-8,NA,NA,TGTGCCAGCAGCCCCTCAGCGGGGGGCGCTGGAAACACCATATATTTT,CASSPSAGGAGNTIYF
TRBJ1-1,TRBV19,NA,NA,TGTGCCTATACAAAACTTCAGGTGGCCGGCCAAATGGGGGGACCTCCCCTGAACACTGAAGCTTTCTTT,CAYTKLQVAGQMGGPPLNTEAFF
TRBJ2-7,TRBV4-1,NA,TRBD1,TGCGCCAGCAGCCTAACGGGACAGCCCTACGAGCAGTACTTC,CASSLTGQPYEQYF
TRBJ2-7,TRBV18,NA,TRBD1,TGTGCCGGTTCTACAGGGGGCGACGAGCAGTACTTC,CAGSTGGDEQYF
TRBJ2-4,TRBV28,NA,NA,TGTGCCAGCATCGGGACATTAGCCAAAAACATTCAGTACTTC,CASIGTLAKNIQYF
TRBJ2-7,TRBV5-1,NA,NA,TGCGCCAGCAGAGCCGGGTTCGAGCAGTACTTC,CASRAGFEQYF
TRBJ1-2,TRBV6-6,NA,NA,TGTGCCGTAGCGCCCCGGGTAGATATAGGCTATGGCTACACCTTC,CAVAPRVDIGYGYTF
TRBJ1-6,TRBV7-6,NA,NA,TGTGCCAGCAGCTGGACGACTGAGGACAGTTCACCCCTCCACTTT,CASSWTTEDSSPLHF
TRBJ2-7,TRBV11-3,NA,TRBD1,TGTGCCAGCAGCCGGGACAGGGTTTCCGAGCAGTACTTC,CASSRDRVSEQYF
TRBJ2-1,TRBV14,NA,TRBD1,TGTGCCAGCAGCCAACGAAGCCGGGACAGTAGGTACAATGAGCAGTTCTTC,CASSQRSRDSRYNEQFF
TRBJ1-1,TRBV4-1,NA,NA,TGCGCCAGCAGCCAAGATTGGTGGGCGAACACTGAAGCTTTCTTT,CASSQDWWANTEAFF
TRBJ1-5,TRBV12-3/TRBV12-4,NA,NA,TGTGCCAGCACAGGGCTCTTTTGGCCCCAGCATTTT,CASTGLFWPQHF
TRBJ2-5,TRBV10-3,once,TRBD2,TGTGCCAGTAGACTAGCGGGGCAAGAGACCCAGTACTTC,CASRLAGQETQYF
TRBJ1-2,TRBV6-5,NA,NA,TGTGCCACCCGCCGGGGACTTAACTATGGCTACACCTTC,CATRRGLNYGYTF